The rows below give T cell receptor beta chains drawn from one sample of a study of cytomegalovirus exposure and HLA in healthy donors. Generated by immunoSEQ multiplex PCR, the TCRdb table keeps only in-frame clones and is missing some. This sample contains roughly 41,000 clones. Sequencing used PBMCs. These receptors all come from a woman between 40 and 50 years old in good health and CMV-seronegative. Both conserved end residues are part of each CDR3. A D gene is named only where the DNA matches it firmly.

TRBJ2-2,15,TRBV4-3,NA,TGCGCCAGCAGCCAGGGGACACAGAACACCGGGGAGCTGTTTTTT,CASSQGTQNTGELFF
TRBJ2-7,13,TRBV7-2,NA,TGTGCCAGCAGCTTAAGGCAGGGCAGCGAGCAGTACTTC,CASSLRQGSEQYF
TRBJ2-1,21,TRBV5-1,TRBD1,TGCGCCAGCAGCTTGGAGCCCCGGGACAGGGGGAAATACTCAAACTACAATGAGCAGTTCTTC,CASSLEPRDRGKYSNYNEQFF
TRBJ2-2,16,TRBV29-1,TRBD2,TGCAGCGTTGTAGCGGGAGGAGAAAGGAGCACCGGGGAGCTGTTTTTT,CSVVAGGERSTGELFF
TRBJ2-5,15,TRBV7-2,NA,TGTGCCAGCAGCCCCGCTGGCGGGGTCGAAGAGACCCAGTACTTC,CASSPAGGVEETQYF
TRBJ2-7,14,TRBV28,TRBD2,TGTGCCAGCAGTTTGCTAGCGGACTCCTACGAGCAGTACTTC,CASSLLADSYEQYF
TRBJ2-1,14,TRBV5-6,NA,TGTGCCAGCAGCTCCACACCGGGAGACAATGAGCAGTTCTTC,CASSSTPGDNEQFF
TRBJ2-7,14,TRBV5-1,NA,TGCGCCAGCAGCTTATACACAGGATCCTACGAGCAGTACTTC,CASSLYTGSYEQYF
TRBJ2-5,15,TRBV19,NA,TGTGCCAGTAGTACCCTTGGTAGCGGCCAAGAGACCCAGTACTTC,CASSTLGSGQETQYF
TRBJ2-7,12,TRBV30,NA,TGTGCCTGGAGCTTACAGGGATGGGAGCAGTACTTC,CAWSLQGWEQYF